The 5 T cell receptor beta chains listed next were all sequenced from one sample in a study of T cell changes during pregnancy in multiple sclerosis. Sequencing used immunoSEQ multiplex PCR; TCRdb keeps in-frame clones, though not all of them. The sample records around 84,000 clones, 94% being singletons. Sequencing used peripheral blood, obtained in the second trimester of pregnancy. The receptors stem from a female donor in good health, enrolled as a control in a pregnancy study.

V is TRBV5-4 and J is TRBJ2-5; TRBD1 is a possible D gene (6 bases). This CDR3 has 15 amino acids. Germline CDR1 reads SGHNT; CDR2 reads YYREEE (reference sequence). The V and J ends lost 4 bases and 0 bases respectively, with 13 bases between them. This CDR3 reads CASSAPGHYQETQYF. CDR3 nucleotide sequence: TGTGCCAGCAGCGCGCCGGGACACTACCAAGAGACCCAGTACTTC.

The rearrangement uses TRBV5-1 and TRBJ1-3; tentatively, D is TRBD1 (6 bases). V was trimmed by 3 bases and J by 6 bases, leaving 13 bases between them. This CDR3 region has 14 residues. Germline CDR1 reads SGHRS; CDR2 reads YFSETQ. CDR3 in amino acids: CASSSVAGANTIYF. The CDR3 bases are TGCGCCAGCAGCTCCGTGGCAGGGGCAAACACCATATATTTT. Drawing the rest from reference TRBV5-1 and TRBJ1-3, the complete variable domain is KAGVTQTPRYLIKTRGQQVTLSCSPISGHRSVSWYQQTPGQGLQFLFEYFSETQRNKGNFPGRFSGRQFSNSRSEMNVSTLELGDSALYLCASSSVAGANTIYFGEGSWLTVV.

This chain joins TRBV19 and TRBJ2-7, with 9 bases that match TRBD1. Trimming cost V 4 bases and J 2 bases; bases outside gene matches: 6. This CDR3 has 15 residues. The germline V gene has CDR1 LNHDA and CDR2 SQIVND (reference sequence). The CDR3 loop is CASSSLDRGPYEQYF. CDR3 DNA: TGTGCCAGTAGTAGCCTGGACAGGGGTCCCTACGAGCAGTACTTC. The full variable domain, in which reference TRBV19 and TRBJ2-7 provide the parts outside the CDR3, is DGGITQSPKYLFRKEGQNVTLSCEQNLNHDAMYWYRQDPGQGLRLIYYSQIVNDFQKGDIAEGYSVSREKKESFPLTVTSAQKNPTAFYLCASSSLDRGPYEQYFGPGTRLTVT.

This chain links TRBV2 with TRBJ2-7; TRBD2 matches 8 bases. Germline CDR1 SNHLY, CDR2 FYNNEI. Losses at the gene ends were 6 bases for V and 13 bases for J; bases not matched to a gene: 17. The CDR3 runs 14 residues. The CDR3 reads CASSAGTSPPRDYF. The CDR3 DNA is TGTGCCAGCAGCGCCGGGACTAGTCCCCCGAGGGACTACTTC.

The V call is TRBV19, the J call TRBJ1-4; D not certain. Trimming shortened V by 5 bases and J by 0 bases, and 10 bases separated the two germline ends. The CDR3 runs to 15 residues. Germline CDR1 reads LNHDA; CDR2 reads SQIVND (reference sequence). CDR3 bases: TGTGCCAGTAGTCTTGCCGGGGCAACTAATGAAAAACTGTTTTTT. It codes for CASSLAGATNEKLFF.